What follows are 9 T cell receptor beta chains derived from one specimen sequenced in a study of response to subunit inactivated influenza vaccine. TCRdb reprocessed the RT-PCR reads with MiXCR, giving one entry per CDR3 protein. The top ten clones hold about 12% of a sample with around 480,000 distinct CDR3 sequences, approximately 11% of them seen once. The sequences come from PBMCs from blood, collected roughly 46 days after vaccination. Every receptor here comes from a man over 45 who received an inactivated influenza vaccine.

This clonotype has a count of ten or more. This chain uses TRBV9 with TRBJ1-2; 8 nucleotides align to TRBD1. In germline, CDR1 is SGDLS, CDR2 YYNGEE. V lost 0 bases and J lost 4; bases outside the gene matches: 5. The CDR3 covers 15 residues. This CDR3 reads CASSVEPQGGYGYTF. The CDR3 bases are TGTGCCAGCAGCGTAGAGCCACAGGGGGGCTATGGCTACACCTTC. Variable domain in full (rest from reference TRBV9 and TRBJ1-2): DSGVTQTPKHLITATGQRVTLRCSPRSGDLSVYWYQQSLDQGLQFLIQYYNGEERAKGNILERFSAQQFPDLHSELNLSSLELGDSALYFCASSVEPQGGYGYTFGSGTRLTVV.

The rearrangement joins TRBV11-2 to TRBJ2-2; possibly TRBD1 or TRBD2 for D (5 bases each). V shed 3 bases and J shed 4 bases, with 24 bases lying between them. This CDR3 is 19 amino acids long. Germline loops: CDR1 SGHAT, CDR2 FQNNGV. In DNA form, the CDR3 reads TGTGCCAGCAGCTTCAGTGTTAGGGGACCCCTTGGAGGCACCGGGGAGCTGTTTTTT. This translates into CASSFSVRGPLGGTGELFF.

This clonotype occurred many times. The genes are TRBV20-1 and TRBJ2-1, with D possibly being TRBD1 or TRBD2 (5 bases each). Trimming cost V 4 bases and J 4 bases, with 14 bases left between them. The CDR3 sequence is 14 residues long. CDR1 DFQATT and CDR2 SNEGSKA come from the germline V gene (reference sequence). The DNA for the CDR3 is TGCAGTGCTACTGGGGGATGGGGATACAATGAGCAGTTCTTC. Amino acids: CSATGGWGYNEQFF.

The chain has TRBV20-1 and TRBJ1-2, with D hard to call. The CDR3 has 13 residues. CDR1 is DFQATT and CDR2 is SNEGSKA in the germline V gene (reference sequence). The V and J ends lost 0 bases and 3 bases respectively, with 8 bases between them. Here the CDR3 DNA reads TGCAGTGCTAGAGATCCCCGGGACTATGGCTACACCTTC. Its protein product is CSARDPRDYGYTF.

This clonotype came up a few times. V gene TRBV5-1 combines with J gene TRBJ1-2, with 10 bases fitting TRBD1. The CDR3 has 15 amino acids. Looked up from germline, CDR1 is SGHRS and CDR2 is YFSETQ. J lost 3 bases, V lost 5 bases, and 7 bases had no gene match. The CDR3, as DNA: TGCGCCAGCAGACCGGGACAGGGGACCTACTATGGCTACACCTTC. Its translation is CASRPGQGTYYGYTF.

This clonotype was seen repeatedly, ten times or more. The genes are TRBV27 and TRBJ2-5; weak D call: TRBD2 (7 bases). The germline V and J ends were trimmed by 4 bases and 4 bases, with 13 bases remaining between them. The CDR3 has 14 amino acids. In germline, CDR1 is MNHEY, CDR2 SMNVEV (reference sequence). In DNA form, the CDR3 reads TGTGCCAGCAGTTCTATTCGGGGGGCAGAGACCCAGTACTTC. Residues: CASSSIRGAETQYF.

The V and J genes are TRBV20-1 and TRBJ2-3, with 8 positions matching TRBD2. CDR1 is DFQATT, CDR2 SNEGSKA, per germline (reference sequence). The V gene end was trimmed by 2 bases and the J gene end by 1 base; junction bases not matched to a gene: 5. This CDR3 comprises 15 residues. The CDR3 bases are TGCAGTGCTAGAACTACTAGCGGTCGCACAGATACGCAGTATTTT. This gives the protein CSARTTSGRTDTQYF.

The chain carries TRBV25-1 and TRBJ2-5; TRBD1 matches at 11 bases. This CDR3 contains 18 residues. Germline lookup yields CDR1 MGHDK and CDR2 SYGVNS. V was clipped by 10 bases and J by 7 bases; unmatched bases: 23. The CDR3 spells CANKVHRDRGTRLRTQYF. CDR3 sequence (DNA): TGTGCCAACAAAGTCCACCGGGACAGGGGGACGAGGCTTAGGACCCAGTACTTC.

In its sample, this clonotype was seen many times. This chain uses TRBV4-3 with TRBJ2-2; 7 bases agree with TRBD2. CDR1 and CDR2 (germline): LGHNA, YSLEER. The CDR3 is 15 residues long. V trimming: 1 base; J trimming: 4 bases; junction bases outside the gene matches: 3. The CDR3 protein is CASSQGLAATGELFF. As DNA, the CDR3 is TGCGCCAGCAGCCAAGGACTAGCTGCCACCGGGGAGCTGTTTTTT.